What follows are 14 T cell receptor beta chains derived from one specimen sequenced in a study of early T cells in non-severe SARS-CoV-2 infection. Using its own MiXCR run on the 5' RACE reads, TCRdb lists one record per CDR3 protein. The sample holds 30,000 to 40,000 distinct CDR3 sequences; over 5% are singletons and the top ten take about 5.5%. The sample consisted of whole blood, taken at baseline. The receptors come from an adult who was a healthcare worker with PCR-confirmed SARS-CoV-2 infection or an uninfected control (not recorded which).

Many counts were recorded for this clonotype. The chain joins TRBV19 to TRBJ2-7, with 9 bases aligning to TRBD1. Germline CDR1 LNHDA, CDR2 SQIVND (reference sequence). CDR3 length: 15 amino acids. Trimming cost V 5 bases and J 4 bases; bases outside gene matches: 9. In DNA, the CDR3 is TGTGCCAGTAGTGCCGGACAGGGGCTAGGGTACGAGCAGTACTTC. This sequence encodes CASSAGQGLGYEQYF.

This clonotype has ten or more counts. The chain joins TRBV18 to TRBJ1-1; a weak D match, TRBD1 (6 bases). Germline loops: CDR1 KGHSH, CDR2 LQKENI. Deletions cut 11 bases from V and 1 base from J, with 14 bases between. The CDR3 consists of 13 residues. The CDR3 reads CASGGGKNTEAFF. DNA of the CDR3: TGTGCCTCAGGAGGGGGAAAGAACACTGAAGCTTTCTTT.

This clonotype came up many times. This sequence joins TRBV4-1 and TRBJ2-1, with D maybe TRBD2 (6 bases). Germline V gives CDR1 MGHRA, CDR2 YSYEKL. Trimming stripped 0 bases from V and 1 base from J, with 13 bases between. The CDR3 sequence is 17 residues long. This CDR3 is CASSQDWGTGSYNEQFF. The CDR3 DNA reads TGCGCCAGCAGCCAAGATTGGGGGACTGGATCCTACAATGAGCAGTTCTTC.

This clonotype was detected a few times. This sequence joins TRBV15 and TRBJ2-5; D unresolved. This CDR3 comprises 12 residues. Per the germline V gene, CDR1 is LNHNV and CDR2 is YYDKDF (reference sequence). V was cut by 0 bases and J by 5 bases, with 4 bases left in between. The CDR3 nucleotides read TGTGCCACCAGCAGAGATCGGGAGACCCAGTACTTC. Translation gives CATSRDRETQYF.

This clonotype was observed at least ten times. V gene TRBV10-3 combines with J gene TRBJ1-1; D gene ambiguous. The CDR3 is 13 residues long. Trimming took 11 bases from V and 0 from J, leaving 13 bases between them. CDR1 ENHRY and CDR2 SYGVKD come from the germline V gene. CDR3 nucleotide sequence: TGTGCCGCGGGGAGGGAGGTGAACACTGAAGCTTTCTTT. Translated, it gives CAAGREVNTEAFF.

This clonotype was recorded many times. V usage is TRBV7-2 and J usage is TRBJ1-6, with no clear D. The length of the CDR3 is 15 residues. V lost 2 bases and J lost 1, with 6 bases in between. Germline V lookup: CDR1 SGHTA, CDR2 FQGNSA. The CDR3 DNA is TGTGCCAGCAGCTTAAAAGGGTCCTATAATTCACCCCTCCACTTT. Protein: CASSLKGSYNSPLHF. The full variable domain, its missing parts supplied by reference TRBV7-2 and TRBJ1-6, is GAGVSQSPSNKVTEKGKDVELRCDPISGHTALYWYRQSLGQGLEFLIYFQGNSAPDKSGLPSDRFSAERTGGSVSTLTIQRTQQEDSAVYLCASSLKGSYNSPLHFGNGTRLTVT.

This clonotype appeared many times. This chain connects TRBV12-3 or TRBV12-4 to TRBJ2-1; 8 bases map to TRBD2. J was trimmed by 7 bases and V by 4 bases; bases with no gene match: 15. This CDR3 comprises 17 residues. In DNA form, the CDR3 reads TGTGCCAGCAGTTCCAACCCACCGGGACTAGGGGGGAATGAGCAGTTCTTC. The encoded protein is CASSSNPPGLGGNEQFF.

This rearrangement joins TRBV9 to TRBJ2-3; 8 nucleotides line up with TRBD2. The CDR3 is 16 amino acids. J gave up 0 bases and V 3 bases, and 6 bases lay outside the gene matches. CDR1 is SGDLS, CDR2 YYNGEE, per germline. The CDR3 spells CASSEPSSGSTDTQYF. In DNA form, the CDR3 reads TGTGCCAGCAGCGAACCTTCTAGCGGGAGCACAGATACGCAGTATTTT.

This clonotype came up a few times. At one boundary the junction diverges from the germline segment, which might be a read error. The rearrangement links TRBV28 to TRBJ1-6; possible D gene TRBD1, 5 bases. The germline gives CDR1 MDHEN, CDR2 SYDVKM. This CDR3 is built from 18 residues. In DNA, the CDR3 is TGTGCCAGCAGTTTACCCACCCAGGGCATCTCCTATACTTCACCCCTCCACTTT. It translates to CASSLPTQGISYTSPLHF.

This clonotype has just a few counts. This chain connects TRBV6-4 to TRBJ2-1; 8 bases map to TRBD2. Germline CDR1 MRHNA, CDR2 SNTAGT. J lost 5 bases, V lost 0 bases, and 9 bases had no gene match. The CDR3 has 17 residues. CDR3 amino acids: CASSDSPPGGLHNEQFF. CDR3 nucleotide sequence: TGTGCCAGCAGTGACTCCCCCCCGGGAGGGCTCCACAATGAGCAGTTCTTC.

The chain couples TRBV7-2 to TRBJ2-1; D is perhaps TRBD2 (6 bases). Trimming cost V 3 bases and J 8 bases, with 17 bases left between them. Germline V CDR1 and CDR2: SGHTA, FQGNSA. This CDR3 is built from 15 residues. DNA for the CDR3: TGTGCCAGCAGCTTCTCGGGACTCCCTACCTATGAGCAGTTCTTC. This encodes CASSFSGLPTYEQFF.

This clonotype was detected ten times or more. The gene calls are TRBV7-3 and TRBJ2-1; 12 bases align to TRBD2. The CDR3 is made up of 15 amino acids. Per germline, CDR1 SGHTA and CDR2 FQGTGA. The J segment lost 6 bases and the V segment lost 5 bases, leaving 5 bases of the junction unmatched. CDR3 amino acids: CASSLAGGPLNEQFF. CDR3 in DNA: TGTGCCAGCAGCCTAGCGGGAGGGCCCCTCAATGAGCAGTTCTTC.

Notes on this clonotype: This could be a read error, since a much larger clone is one nucleotide away. J is TRBJ1-1 and V is TRBV6-2 or TRBV6-3; 8 bases agree with TRBD1. The CDR3 length is 12 residues. Trimming took 6 bases from V and 10 from J; bases not matched to a gene: 7. CDR1 and CDR2 (germline): MNHEY, SVGEGT. CDR3 protein: CASRATGGTAFF. CDR3 in DNA: TGTGCCAGCAGGGCCACAGGGGGGACAGCTTTCTTT.

This clonotype came up many times. The gene calls are TRBV5-1 and TRBJ2-3; weak D call: TRBD2 (5 bases). V was shortened by 0 bases and J by 6 bases, with 14 bases between the two germline ends. Germline V gene lookup returns CDR1 SGHRS and CDR2 YFSETQ. CDR3 length: 15 amino acids. CDR3 sequence reads: CASSLGIGNVDTQYF. In DNA form, the CDR3 reads TGCGCCAGCAGCTTGGGAATCGGGAATGTGGATACGCAGTATTTT.